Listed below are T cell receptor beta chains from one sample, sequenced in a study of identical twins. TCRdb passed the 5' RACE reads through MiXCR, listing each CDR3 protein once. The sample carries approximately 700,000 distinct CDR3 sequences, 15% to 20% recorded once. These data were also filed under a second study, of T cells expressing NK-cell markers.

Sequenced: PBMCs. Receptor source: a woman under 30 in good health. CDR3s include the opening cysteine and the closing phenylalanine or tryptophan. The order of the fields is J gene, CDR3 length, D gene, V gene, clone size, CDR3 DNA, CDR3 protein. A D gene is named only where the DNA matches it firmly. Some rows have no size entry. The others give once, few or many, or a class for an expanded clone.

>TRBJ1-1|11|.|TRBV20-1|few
TGCAGTGCGTATCCGACGAAAGAAGCTTTCTTT
CSAYPTKEAFF
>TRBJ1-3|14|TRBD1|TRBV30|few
TGTGCCTGGGGGGACAGCTCATCTGGAAACACCATATATTTT
CAWGDSSSGNTIYF
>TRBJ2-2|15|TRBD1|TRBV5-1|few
TGCGCCAGCACCCTGACAGGGGCGAACACCGGGGAGCTGTTTTTT
CASTLTGANTGELFF
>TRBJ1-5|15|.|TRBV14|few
TGTGCCAGCTCCCAGGACAGACGACGCAATCAGCCCCAGCATTTT
CASSQDRRRNQPQHF
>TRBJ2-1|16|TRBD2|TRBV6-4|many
TGTGCCAGCAGTGAGTCGAGTCTAGCGGGGGCCAATGAGCAGTTCTTC
CASSESSLAGANEQFF
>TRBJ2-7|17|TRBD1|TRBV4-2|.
TGTGCCAGCAGCCTTAGACCGGGACAGACCAGCTCCTACGAGCAGTACTTC
CASSLRPGQTSSYEQYF
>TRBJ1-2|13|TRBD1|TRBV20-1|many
TGCAGTGCTGCAAGACAGGGAGGGTATGGCTACACCTTC
CSAARQGGYGYTF
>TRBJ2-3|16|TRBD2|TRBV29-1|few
TGCAGCGTTGAAGGGGGCTCCGGGACTACAACAGATACGCAGTATTTT
CSVEGGSGTTTDTQYF
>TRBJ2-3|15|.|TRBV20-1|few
TGCAGTGCTACCAAGGTGGGAGGCGGCACAGATACGCAGTATTTT
CSATKVGGGTDTQYF
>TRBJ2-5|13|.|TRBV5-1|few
TGCGCCAGCAGCTTGGAATGGTCGGAGACCCAGTACTTC
CASSLEWSETQYF
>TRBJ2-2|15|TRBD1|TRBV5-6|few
TGTGCCAGCAGCTTGGGGGACAGACTCACCGGGGAGCTGTTTTTT
CASSLGDRLTGELFF
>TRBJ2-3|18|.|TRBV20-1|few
TGCAGTGCTAGAGCGAAGACCACGGGACGAAGCGTGGGAGATACGCAGTATTTT
CSARAKTTGRSVGDTQYF
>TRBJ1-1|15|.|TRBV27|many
TGTGCCAGCAGTTTAGCTCTGGGAGTGAACACTGAAGCTTTCTTT
CASSLALGVNTEAFF
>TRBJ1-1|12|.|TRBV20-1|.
TGCAGTGCGAAACCGGCGAACACTGAAGCTTTCTTT
CSAKPANTEAFF
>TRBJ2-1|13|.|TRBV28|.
TGTGCCACCGACAGTTCCGAATACAATGAGCAGTTCTTC
CATDSSEYNEQFF
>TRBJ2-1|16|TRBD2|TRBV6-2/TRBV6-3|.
TGTGCCAGCAACCCCCAGATAGCGGGAGGGATGGATGAGCAGTTCTTC
CASNPQIAGGMDEQFF
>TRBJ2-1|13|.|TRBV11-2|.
TGTGCCAGCAGAAAACTAGAACCCAATGAGCAGTTCTTC
CASRKLEPNEQFF
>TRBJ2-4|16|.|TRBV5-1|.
TGCGCCAGCAGCTTTTCCCGGGGCGACAACGGAAACATTCAGTACTTC
CASSFSRGDNGNIQYF
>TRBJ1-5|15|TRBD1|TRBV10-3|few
TGTGCCATCAGTGAATTTCAGGGGGAAAATCAGCCCCAGCATTTT
CAISEFQGENQPQHF
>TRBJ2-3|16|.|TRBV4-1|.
TGCGCCAGCAGCCAAGTAAAGGGGCCGTCCACAGGTACGCAGTATTTT
CASSQVKGPSTGTQYF
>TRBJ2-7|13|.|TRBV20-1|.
TGCAGTGCTAGGGTTTCCCGGACCTACGAGCAGTACTTC
CSARVSRTYEQYF
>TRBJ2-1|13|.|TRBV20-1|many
TGCAGTGCTAGAACTGCAACCTACAATGAGCAGTTCTTC
CSARTATYNEQFF
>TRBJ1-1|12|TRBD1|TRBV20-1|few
TGCAGTGCTAGACCCCAGGGGGCTGAAGCTTTCTTT
CSARPQGAEAFF
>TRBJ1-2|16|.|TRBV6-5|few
TGTGCCAGCAGTTACTCGAACGGAGCCTATCCCTATGGCTACACCTTC
CASSYSNGAYPYGYTF